Only a few counts were recorded for the clone carrying this T cell receptor (beta chain). Its antigen is not identified. The data were obtained in a study of human T cells and chemical hapten exposure. As for the study in general: Doses of diphenylcyclopropenone went to the patients' scalps weekly throughout the approximately 26-week study.

The CDR3 totals 16 residues. Germline CDR1 reads ENHRY; CDR2 reads SYGVKD. V dropped 3 bases and J dropped 2; count of bases not matched to a gene: 6. What the library attached to individual cDNA molecules were unique molecular identifiers. TCRdb independently ran MiXCR on the RACE reads; one entry per CDR3 protein. The sample shows some 400,000 distinct CDR3 sequences, 4% to 5.5% of them seen only once. The study, taken as a whole, reports: Correlating positively with patch test score were the PT1 expanded TCR counts.

This sample's time point: patch test 1, 2 weeks after DPC sensitization. Treatment meaning: therapeutic diphenylcyclopropenone sensitization with weekly scalp DPC. The gene calls are TRBV10-3 and TRBJ2-3; 9 bases fit TRBD2. The specimen comprised whole blood, sampled in connection with sensitization to the hapten diphenylcyclopropenone (DPC). The receptor was derived from a woman between 50 and 59 years old with alopecia areata. Some clones in this sample may be carry-over from other donors' samples. The CDR3 protein is CAISDRLAVATDTQYF. In nucleotides, the CDR3 is TGTGCCATCAGTGACCGACTAGCGGTTGCCACAGATACGCAGTATTTT.